This T cell receptor beta chain was identified during a study of shared clonotypes between healthy human individuals. At the level of the study: For every donor, three CD4 naive, three CD4 memory, two CD8 naive and one CD8 memory plates were used.

Germline CDR1 and CDR2: MDHEN and SYDVKM. Trimming at V came to 6 bases and at J to 5 bases, leaving 15 bases not matched to a gene. The CDR3 has 16 residues. The study ran the assay at deep level. Several immunoSEQ plates received, in even portions, the genomic DNA of each subset. Per sorted-subset replicate PCR, input was 200 to 250 ng DNA, representing some 30,000 T cell genomes. The repertoire was sequenced with immunoSEQ multiplex PCR; TCRdb's copy has only in-frame clones and lacks some. The repertoire holds a few million clones, with over 90% as singletons. The clonotype was recovered from a man aged 18 to 30 in good health. Some clones in this sample may be carry-over from other donors' samples. The sequenced sample consisted of naive CD4+ T cells from PBMCs. Subset noted: CD45RA+ positively selected. This chain links TRBV28 with TRBJ2-5, with TRBD1 matching 7 bases. CDR3 residues: CASRLLANRGGETQYF. The CDR3, as DNA: TGTGCCAGCAGACTATTAGCTAACAGGGGTGGGGAGACCCAGTACTTC.